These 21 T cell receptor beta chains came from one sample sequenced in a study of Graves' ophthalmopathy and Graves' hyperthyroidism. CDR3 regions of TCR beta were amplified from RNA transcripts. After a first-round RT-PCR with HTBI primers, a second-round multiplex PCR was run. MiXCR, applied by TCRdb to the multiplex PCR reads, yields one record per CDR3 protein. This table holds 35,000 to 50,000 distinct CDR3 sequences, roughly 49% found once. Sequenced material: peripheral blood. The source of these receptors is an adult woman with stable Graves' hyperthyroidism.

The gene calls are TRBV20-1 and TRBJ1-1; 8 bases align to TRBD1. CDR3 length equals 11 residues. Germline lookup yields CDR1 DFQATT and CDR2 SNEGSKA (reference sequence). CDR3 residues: CRQGGTTEAFF. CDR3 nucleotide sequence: TGCAGACAGGGGGGGACCACTGAAGCTTTCTTT.

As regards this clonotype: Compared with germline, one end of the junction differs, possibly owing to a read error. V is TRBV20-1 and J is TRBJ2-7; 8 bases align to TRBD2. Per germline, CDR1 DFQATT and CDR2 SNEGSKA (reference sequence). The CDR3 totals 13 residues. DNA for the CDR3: TGCAGTGCTAGAAGCGGGAGCTCCCACGAGCAGTACTTC. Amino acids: CSARSGSSHEQYF.

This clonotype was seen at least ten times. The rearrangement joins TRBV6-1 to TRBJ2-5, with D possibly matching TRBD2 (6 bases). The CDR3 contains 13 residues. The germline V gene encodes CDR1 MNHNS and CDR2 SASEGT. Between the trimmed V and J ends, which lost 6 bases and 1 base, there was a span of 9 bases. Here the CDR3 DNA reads TGTGCCAGCAGGCGTAGCGGCCAAGAGACCCAGTACTTC. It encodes CASRRSGQETQYF.

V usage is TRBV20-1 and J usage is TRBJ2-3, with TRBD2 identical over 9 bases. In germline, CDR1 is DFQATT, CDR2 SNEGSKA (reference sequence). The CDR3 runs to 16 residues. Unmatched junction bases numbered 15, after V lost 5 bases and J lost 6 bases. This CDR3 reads CSAGRSGLAGPDTQYF. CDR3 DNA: TGCAGTGCTGGAAGGAGTGGCCTAGCGGGACCCGATACGCAGTATTTT.

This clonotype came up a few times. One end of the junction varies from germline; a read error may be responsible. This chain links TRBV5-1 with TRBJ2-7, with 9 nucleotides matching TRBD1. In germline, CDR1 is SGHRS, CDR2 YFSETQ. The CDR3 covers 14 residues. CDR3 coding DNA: TGCGCCAGCAGTTTGGACAGGGGTCACTACGAGCAGTACTTC. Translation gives CASSLDRGHYEQYF.

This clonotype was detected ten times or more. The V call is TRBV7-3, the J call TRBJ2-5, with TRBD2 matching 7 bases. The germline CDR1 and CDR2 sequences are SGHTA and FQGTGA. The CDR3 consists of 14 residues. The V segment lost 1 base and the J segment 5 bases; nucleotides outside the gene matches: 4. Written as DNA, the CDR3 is TGTGCCAGCAGCTTAAGCGGGAGTGTGGAGACCCAGTACTTC. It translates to CASSLSGSVETQYF.

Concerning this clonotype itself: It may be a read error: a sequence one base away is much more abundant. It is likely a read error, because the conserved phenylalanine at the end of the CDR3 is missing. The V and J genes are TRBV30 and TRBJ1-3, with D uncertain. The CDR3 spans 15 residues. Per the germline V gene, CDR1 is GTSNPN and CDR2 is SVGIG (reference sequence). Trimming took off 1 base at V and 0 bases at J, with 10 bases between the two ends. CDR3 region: CAWSGRPNSGNTIYL. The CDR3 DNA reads TGTGCCTGGAGTGGACGCCCTAACTCTGGAAACACCATATATCTT.

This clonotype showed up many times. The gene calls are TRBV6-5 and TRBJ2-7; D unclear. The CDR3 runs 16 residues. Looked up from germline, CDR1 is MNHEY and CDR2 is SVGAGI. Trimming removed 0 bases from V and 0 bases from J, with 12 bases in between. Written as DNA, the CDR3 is TGTGCCAGCAGTTACTCGAGTAGCAGCAGCTCCTACGAGCAGTACTTC. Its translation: CASSYSSSSSSYEQYF.

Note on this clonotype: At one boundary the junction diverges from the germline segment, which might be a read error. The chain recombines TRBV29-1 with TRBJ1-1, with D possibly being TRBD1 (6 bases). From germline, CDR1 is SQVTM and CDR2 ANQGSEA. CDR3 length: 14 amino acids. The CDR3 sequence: CSSQGIGGNTEAFF. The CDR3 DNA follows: TGCAGCAGCCAAGGGATAGGGGGGAACACTGAGGCTTTCTTT.

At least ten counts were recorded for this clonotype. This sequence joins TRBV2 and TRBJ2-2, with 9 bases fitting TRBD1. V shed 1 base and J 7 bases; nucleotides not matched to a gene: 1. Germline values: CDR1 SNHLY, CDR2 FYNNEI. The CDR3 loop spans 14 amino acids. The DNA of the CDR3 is TGTGCCAGCAGTGAAGGGGACAGGGTCGGGGAGCTGTTTTTT. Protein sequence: CASSEGDRVGELFF.

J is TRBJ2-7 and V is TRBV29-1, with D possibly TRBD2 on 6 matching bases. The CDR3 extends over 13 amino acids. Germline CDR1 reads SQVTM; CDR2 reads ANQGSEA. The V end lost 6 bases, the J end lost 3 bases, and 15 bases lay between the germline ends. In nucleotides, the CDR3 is TGCAGCGTGGGGCCGGGGGTGGGCTACGAGCAGTACTTC. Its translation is CSVGPGVGYEQYF.

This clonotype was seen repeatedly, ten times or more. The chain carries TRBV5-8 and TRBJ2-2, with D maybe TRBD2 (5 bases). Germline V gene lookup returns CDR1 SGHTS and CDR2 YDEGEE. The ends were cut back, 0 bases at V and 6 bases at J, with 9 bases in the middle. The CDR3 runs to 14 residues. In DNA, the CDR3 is TGTGCCAGCAGCTTGGTGGGAGTCCCCGGGGAGCTGTTTTTT. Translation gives CASSLVGVPGELFF.

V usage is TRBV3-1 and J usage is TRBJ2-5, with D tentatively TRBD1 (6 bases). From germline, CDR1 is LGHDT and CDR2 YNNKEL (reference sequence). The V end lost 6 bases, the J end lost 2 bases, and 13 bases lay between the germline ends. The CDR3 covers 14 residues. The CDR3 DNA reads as TGTGCCAGCAGGATGGACAGAACACAAGAGACCCAGTACTTC. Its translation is CASRMDRTQETQYF.

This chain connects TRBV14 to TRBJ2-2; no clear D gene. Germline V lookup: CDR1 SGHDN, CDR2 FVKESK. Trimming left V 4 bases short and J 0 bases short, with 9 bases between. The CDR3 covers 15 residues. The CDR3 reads CASSPIRTNTGELFF. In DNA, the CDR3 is TGTGCCAGCAGCCCCATTCGGACGAACACCGGGGAGCTGTTTTTT.

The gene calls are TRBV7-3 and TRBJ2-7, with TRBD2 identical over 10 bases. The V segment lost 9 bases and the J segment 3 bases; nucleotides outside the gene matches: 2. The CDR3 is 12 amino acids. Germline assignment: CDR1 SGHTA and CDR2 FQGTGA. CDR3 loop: CASRLAGYEQYF. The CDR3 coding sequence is TGTGCCAGTAGACTAGCGGGCTACGAGCAGTACTTC.

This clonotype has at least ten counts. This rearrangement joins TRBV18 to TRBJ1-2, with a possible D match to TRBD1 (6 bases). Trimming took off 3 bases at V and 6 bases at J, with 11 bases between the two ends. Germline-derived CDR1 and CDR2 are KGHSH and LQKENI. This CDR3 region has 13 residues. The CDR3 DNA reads TGTGCCAGCTCACCCGGGACACATGATGGCTACACCTTC. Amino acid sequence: CASSPGTHDGYTF.

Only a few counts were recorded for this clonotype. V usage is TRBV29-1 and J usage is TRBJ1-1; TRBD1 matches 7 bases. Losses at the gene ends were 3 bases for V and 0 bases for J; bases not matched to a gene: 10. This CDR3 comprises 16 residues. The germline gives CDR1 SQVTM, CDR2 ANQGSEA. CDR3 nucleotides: TGCAGCGTTGACAAAGAAGGGGGACAGCTGAACACTGAAGCTTTCTTT. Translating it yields CSVDKEGGQLNTEAFF.

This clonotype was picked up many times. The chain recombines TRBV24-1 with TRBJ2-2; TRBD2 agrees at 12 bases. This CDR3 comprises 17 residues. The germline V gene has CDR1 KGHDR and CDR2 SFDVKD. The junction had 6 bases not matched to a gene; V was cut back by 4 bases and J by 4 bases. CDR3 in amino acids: CATSDRLAGEGTGELFF. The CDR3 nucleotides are TGTGCCACCAGTGACCGACTAGCGGGAGAGGGCACCGGGGAGCTGTTTTTT.

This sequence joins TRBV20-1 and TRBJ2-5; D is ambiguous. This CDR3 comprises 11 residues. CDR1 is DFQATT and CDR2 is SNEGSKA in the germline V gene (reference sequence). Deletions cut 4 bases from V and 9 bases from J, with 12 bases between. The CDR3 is CSAKASWPQYF. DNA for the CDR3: TGCAGTGCTAAGGCGTCTTGGCCCCAGTACTTC.

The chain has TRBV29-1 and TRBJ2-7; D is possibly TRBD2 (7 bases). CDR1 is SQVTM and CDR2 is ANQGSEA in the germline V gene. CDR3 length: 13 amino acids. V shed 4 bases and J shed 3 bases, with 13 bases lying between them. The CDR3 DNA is TGCAGCGTTGCGGGGGGCGCGATCTACGAGCAGTACTTC. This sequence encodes CSVAGGAIYEQYF.

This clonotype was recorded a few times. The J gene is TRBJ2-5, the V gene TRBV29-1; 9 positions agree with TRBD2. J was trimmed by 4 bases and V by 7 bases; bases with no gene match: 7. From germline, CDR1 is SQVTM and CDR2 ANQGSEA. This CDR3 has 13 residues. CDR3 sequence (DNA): TGCAGCGCCTTTAGCGGGAGCCTAGAGACCCAGTACTTC. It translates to CSAFSGSLETQYF.